This passage covers 27 T cell receptor beta chains from one sample sequenced in a study of T cell responses to AZD1222 COVID-19 vaccine. Assay used: immunoSEQ multiplex PCR; TCRdb lists only in-frame clones, some missing. The data show roughly 110,000 clones, 90% seen once. The sequences come from peripheral blood, collected on day 0 of AZD1222 vaccination. The receptors here all came from an adult in good health.

The V call is TRBV4-2, the J call TRBJ1-5, with D unresolved. The V end was cut by 3 bases, the J end by 4 bases, with 7 bases between. In germline, CDR1 is LGHNA, CDR2 YNFKEQ. There are 13 residues in the CDR3. The CDR3 region is CASSHNRNQPQHF. The CDR3 DNA reads as TGTGCCAGCAGCCACAACAGAAATCAGCCCCAGCATTTT.

V usage is TRBV5-1 and J usage is TRBJ1-6, with a weak D call TRBD1 (5 bases). Deletions cut 2 bases from V and 5 bases from J, with 11 bases between. The germline gives CDR1 SGHRS, CDR2 YFSETQ. The CDR3 is made up of 15 amino acids. In DNA form, the CDR3 reads TGCGCCAGCAGCTTCACAGGAGCCGATAATTCACCCCTCCACTTT. Translated, it gives CASSFTGADNSPLHF.

This clone occurred once. This chain links TRBV6-5 with TRBJ1-5, with no clear D. CDR1 and CDR2 from the germline V gene are MNHEY and SVGAGI. The ends were cut back, 2 bases at V and 6 bases at J, with 8 bases in the middle. The CDR3 length is 13 residues. CDR3 DNA: TGTGCCAGCAGTTACAGGGAAGGTCAGCCCCAGCATTTT. Translating gives CASSYREGQPQHF.

V and J are TRBV28 and TRBJ1-5; D is uncertain. Trimming removed 3 bases from V and 3 bases from J, with 12 bases in between. This CDR3 spans 15 amino acids. Germline-derived CDR1 and CDR2 are MDHEN and SYDVKM. CDR3: CASSFKGGFNQPQHF. Written as DNA, the CDR3 is TGTGCCAGCAGTTTCAAGGGCGGCTTCAATCAGCCCCAGCATTTT.

This chain links TRBV28 with TRBJ2-5, with D hard to call. The CDR3 loop spans 9 amino acids. With 8 bases removed from V and 4 bases from J, the gap between germline ends came to 2 bases. Germline V gives CDR1 MDHEN, CDR2 SYDVKM. CDR3 amino acids: CASGETQYF. CDR3 sequence (DNA): TGTGCCAGCGGAGAGACCCAGTACTTC.

In its sample, this clone was seen a few times. Other DNA sequences within the sample encode an identical CDR3. This rearrangement joins TRBV19 to TRBJ1-2; perhaps TRBD1 as D (5 bases). V lost 4 bases to trimming and J lost 2 bases, with 5 bases between them. This CDR3 contains 12 residues. The germline V gene has CDR1 LNHDA and CDR2 SQIVND (reference sequence). As DNA, the CDR3 is TGTGCCAGTAGTAGACAGAACTATGGCTACACCTTC. Protein: CASSRQNYGYTF.

This clone was recorded a few times. This chain joins TRBV15 and TRBJ2-3; D may match TRBD1 or TRBD2 (5 bases each). Trimming cost V 3 bases and J 2 bases, with 12 bases left between them. This CDR3 spans 15 amino acids. Germline V CDR1 and CDR2: LNHNV, YYDKDF (reference sequence). The CDR3 spells CATSSRDGLTDTQYF. The CDR3 DNA follows: TGTGCCACCAGCAGTAGGGACGGGCTCACAGATACGCAGTATTTT.

V usage is TRBV6-5 and J usage is TRBJ1-4, with D possibly TRBD1 on 6 matching bases. This CDR3 is built from 14 residues. V was pared by 6 bases and J by 2 bases, with 10 bases between. Per germline, CDR1 MNHEY and CDR2 SVGAGI. DNA of the CDR3: TGTGCCAGCAGCCGGGACAACACTAATGAAAAACTGTTTTTT. It translates to CASSRDNTNEKLFF.

Concerning this clone itself: This sample includes further DNA sequences coding for the same CDR3. The rearrangement uses TRBV12-3 or TRBV12-4 and TRBJ1-2; 10 bases line up with TRBD1. CDR3 length: 13 amino acids. After removal of 3 bases from V and 5 bases from J, the junction contained 0 bases not matched to a gene. The CDR3 protein is CASSLGQGYGYTF. The CDR3 DNA reads as TGTGCCAGCAGTTTGGGACAGGGGTATGGCTACACCTTC.

The chain employs TRBV5-1 and TRBJ2-7; possibly TRBD1 for D (7 bases). Trimming stripped 5 bases from V and 4 bases from J, with 13 bases between. The CDR3 is 13 residues long. Germline V lookup: CDR1 SGHRS, CDR2 YFSETQ. CDR3 sequence reads: CASREGQTYEQYF. As DNA, the CDR3 is TGCGCCAGCAGGGAGGGACAGACGTACGAGCAGTACTTC.

This chain links TRBV19 with TRBJ1-1; possibly TRBD1 for D (6 bases). The CDR3 is 14 amino acids. CDR1 and CDR2 from the germline V gene are LNHDA and SQIVND (reference sequence). V was cut by 6 bases and J by 3 bases, with 14 bases left in between. CDR3: CASRPGVRYTEAFF. The CDR3 coding sequence is TGTGCCAGTAGGCCAGGGGTGCGGTACACTGAAGCTTTCTTT.

This chain uses TRBV7-9 with TRBJ2-1; a possible D gene is TRBD2 (5 bases). CDR3 length: 16 residues. V lost 1 base to trimming and J lost 1 base, with 11 bases between them. Germline V CDR1 and CDR2: SEHNR, FQNEAQ (reference sequence). The CDR3, as DNA: TGTGCCAGCAGCTTAGGGACTCTCATATCCTACAATGAGCAGTTCTTC. This translates into CASSLGTLISYNEQFF. The full variable domain, rest sourced from reference TRBV7-9 and TRBJ2-1, is DTGVSQNPRHKITKRGQNVTFRCDPISEHNRLYWYRQTLGQGPEFLTYFQNEAQLEKSRLLSDRFSAERPKGSFSTLEIQRTEQGDSAMYLCASSLGTLISYNEQFFGPGTRLTVL.

This clone appeared a few times. This sequence joins TRBV7-8 and TRBJ1-5; a possible D gene is TRBD1 (6 bases). This CDR3 has 15 amino acids. Germline V gene sequence: CDR1 SGHVS, CDR2 FQNEAQ. V was pared by 1 base and J by 9 bases, with 16 bases between. The DNA of the CDR3 is TGTGCCAGCAGCTTAGAGGGCAGGGGATATTGGCCCCAGCATTTT. Protein product: CASSLEGRGYWPQHF.

This clone was counted a few times. J is TRBJ1-1 and V is TRBV30, with D possibly matching TRBD1 (5 bases). This CDR3 comprises 14 residues. V lost 3 bases, J lost 3 bases, and 14 bases lay in between. Germline V lookup: CDR1 GTSNPN, CDR2 SVGIG (reference sequence). The CDR3 DNA sequence: TGTGCCTGGAGCTCCGGTCTAGGGGACACTGAAGCTTTCTTT. Translation gives CAWSSGLGDTEAFF.

The chain uses TRBV5-1 and TRBJ2-1; 7 bases map to TRBD2. With V trimmed by 1 base and J by 7 bases, 5 bases remained unmatched. Germline values: CDR1 SGHRS, CDR2 YFSETQ. The length of the CDR3 is 14 residues. The CDR3 DNA follows: TGCGCCAGCAGCTTGCGATCGGGGGGAAATGAGCAGTTCTTC. As protein: CASSLRSGGNEQFF.

The genes are TRBV18 and TRBJ1-1; D is undetermined. The CDR3 is 13 residues long. Germline lookup yields CDR1 KGHSH and CDR2 LQKENI. Trimming removed 1 base from V and 3 bases from J, with 6 bases in between. The chain's CDR3 is CASSPLSYTEAFF. The CDR3 bases are TGTGCCAGCTCACCACTTTCCTACACTGAAGCTTTCTTT. The entire variable domain, with the rest obtained from reference TRBV18 and TRBJ1-1, is as follows: NAGVMQNPRHLVRRRGQEARLRCSPMKGHSHVYWYRQLPEEGLKFMVYLQKENIIDESGMPKERFSAEFPKEGPSILRIQQVVRGDSAAYFCASSPLSYTEAFFGQGTRLTVV.

The chain has TRBV6-5 and TRBJ2-7; 7 nucleotides agree with TRBD1. V lost 2 bases, J lost 7 bases, and 5 bases stayed unmatched. Germline CDR1 reads MNHEY; CDR2 reads SVGAGI. CDR3 length equals 13 residues. The CDR3 nucleotides read TGTGCCAGCAGTTACCGAAGACAGGGAGAGCAGTACTTC. Translated: CASSYRRQGEQYF.

The chain carries TRBV18 and TRBJ1-5; D is perhaps TRBD1 (5 bases). Trimming stripped 2 bases from V and 0 bases from J, with 14 bases between. The CDR3 covers 17 residues. CDR1 is KGHSH and CDR2 is LQKENI in the germline V gene. CDR3 nucleotide sequence: TGTGCCAGCTCACCAGCCAGGGTTTACCGTAGCAATCAGCCCCAGCATTTT. Translating gives CASSPARVYRSNQPQHF.

J is TRBJ1-5 and V is TRBV7-2; D might be TRBD1 (6 bases). Trimming left V 2 bases short and J 4 bases short, with 15 bases between. Germline V gene sequence: CDR1 SGHTA, CDR2 FQGNSA. This CDR3 has 16 residues. CDR3 bases: TGTGCCAGCAGCTTAAGCGCAGGGGTTTGGAATCAGCCCCAGCATTTT. Protein: CASSLSAGVWNQPQHF.

The chain couples TRBV21-1 to TRBJ2-1; TRBD2 is taken as the D call from the table, unchecked against the DNA. TRBV21-1 is a recognized pseudogene. The CDR3 length is 15 residues. This CDR3 reads CASSKEESSYNEQFF. The CDR3 region has the DNA TGTGCCAGCAGCAAGGAGGAGAGCTCCTACAATGAGCAGTTCTTC.

The chain recombines TRBV6-6 with TRBJ1-2; 9 nucleotides match TRBD1. This CDR3 comprises 16 residues. The germline V gene has CDR1 MNHNY and CDR2 SVGAGI (reference sequence). V was pared by 0 bases and J by 7 bases, with 9 bases of the junction left unmatched. The CDR3 DNA is TGTGCCAGCAGTTACTCGATACGGGACAGGGATCTTGGCTACACCTTC. This sequence encodes CASSYSIRDRDLGYTF.

The chain has TRBV5-8 and TRBJ1-2; TRBD1 agrees at 7 bases. The CDR3 extends over 12 amino acids. The germline V gene has CDR1 SGHTS and CDR2 YDEGEE. The trim removed 4 bases at V and 6 bases at J, leaving 3 bases unmatched. This CDR3 reads CASSPGQDGYTF. CDR3 nucleotides: TGTGCCAGCAGCCCAGGACAGGATGGCTACACCTTC.

The chain employs TRBV19 and TRBJ2-3, with D possibly TRBD1 on 6 matching bases. The CDR3 has 18 residues. The ends were cut back, 6 bases at V and 2 bases at J, with 24 bases in the middle. CDR1 is LNHDA and CDR2 is SQIVND in the germline V gene (reference sequence). The CDR3 coding sequence is TGTGCCAGTAGCAAGGGCCACCGTCAGGGGTATAACACAGATACGCAGTATTTT. It codes for CASSKGHRQGYNTDTQYF.

The chain is built from TRBV18 and TRBJ1-2; D unresolved. Trimming took 2 bases from V and 6 from J, leaving 7 bases between them. The CDR3 length is 12 residues. Germline V CDR1 and CDR2: KGHSH, LQKENI. This CDR3 reads CASSPSRDGYTF. DNA for the CDR3: TGTGCCAGCTCACCATCCCGGGATGGCTACACCTTC.

The chain links TRBV5-6 to TRBJ2-7; tentatively, D is TRBD2 (5 bases). The CDR3 has 13 residues. Germline V gene sequence: CDR1 SGHDT, CDR2 YYEEEE. With 0 bases removed from V and 4 bases from J, the gap between germline ends came to 8 bases. CDR3 sequence (DNA): TGTGCCAGCAGCTTGGATGAGGGTTACGAGCAGTACTTC. Translated, it gives CASSLDEGYEQYF.

V is TRBV20-1 and J is TRBJ1-2; the D gene is possibly TRBD1 (5 bases). Germline V CDR1 and CDR2: DFQATT, SNEGSKA (reference sequence). V was pared by 3 bases and J by 4 bases, with 12 bases between. CDR3 size: 13 residues. In DNA, the CDR3 is TGCAGTGCTAGTCCCAGGGATTCCTATGGCTACACCTTC. It codes for CSASPRDSYGYTF.

This chain links TRBV19 with TRBJ1-2; 9 nucleotides match TRBD1. J lost 4 bases, V lost 6 bases, and 9 bases had no gene match. Germline V gene sequence: CDR1 LNHDA, CDR2 SQIVND (reference sequence). The CDR3 covers 15 residues. CDR3 amino acids: CASRTRDRDTYGYTF. In DNA, the CDR3 is TGTGCCAGTAGGACCCGGGACAGGGATACCTATGGCTACACCTTC.